Below are 30 T cell receptor beta chains sequenced from a single sample in a study of shared clonotypes between healthy human individuals. Measured with immunoSEQ multiplex PCR; TCRdb has only the in-frame clones, and not every one. This sample yields 400,000 to 600,000 clones, of which approximately 94% are seen a single time; about 0.06% belongs to the top ten. Sample: naive CD4+ T cells sorted from blood. Described subset: CD45RA+ positively selected. The receptors shown here come from a woman in her thirties in good health.

This clone was detected only once. The chain joins TRBV6-6 to TRBJ1-1; no clear D gene. CDR1 is MNHNY, CDR2 SVGAGI, per germline (reference sequence). V shed 1 base and J shed 1 base, with 7 bases lying between them. The CDR3 runs 14 residues. The CDR3 sequence: CASSYLTANTEAFF. For the CDR3, the DNA is TGTGCCAGCAGTTACTTAACGGCGAACACTGAAGCTTTCTTT.

This sequence joins TRBV28 and TRBJ2-2; D is perhaps TRBD2 (5 bases). The V and J ends lost 6 bases and 6 bases respectively, with 17 bases between them. The CDR3 covers 15 residues. Germline CDR1 MDHEN, CDR2 SYDVKM. The CDR3 region is CASRESLAPSGELFF. The CDR3 region has the DNA TGTGCCAGCAGGGAATCCCTAGCTCCTTCCGGGGAGCTGTTTTTT.

The chain combines TRBV2 with TRBJ2-6; no clear D gene. The V end lost 4 bases, the J end lost 3 bases, and 22 bases lay between the germline ends. The CDR3 covers 19 residues. The V gene's germline CDR1 is SNHLY and CDR2 FYNNEI. In DNA form, the CDR3 reads TGTGCCAGCAGTGGGGCGACTTCTCTCGCTCTGGTTGGGGCCAACGTCCTGACTTTC. Protein sequence: CASSGATSLALVGANVLTF. Based on the CDR3 plus reference TRBV2 and TRBJ2-6, the full variable domain is EPEVTQTPSHQVTQMGQEVILRCVPISNHLYFYWYRQILGQKVEFLVSFYNNEISEKSEIFDDQFSVERPDGSNFTLKIRSTKLEDSAMYFCASSGATSLALVGANVLTFGAGSRLTVL.

This chain uses TRBV10-3 with TRBJ2-7; D not resolved. The V gene lost 0 bases and the J gene lost 5 bases, with 5 bases spanning the gap. The germline CDR1 and CDR2 sequences are ENHRY and SYGVKD. This CDR3 spans 12 amino acids. CDR3 protein: CAISESLNEQYF. The CDR3 DNA reads TGTGCCATCAGTGAGTCTCTGAACGAGCAGTACTTC.

The rearrangement links TRBV28 to TRBJ2-2, with D uncertain. CDR1 is MDHEN, CDR2 SYDVKM, per germline. Trimming removed 4 bases from V and 2 bases from J, with 8 bases in between. This CDR3 region has 14 residues. The CDR3 loop is CASSYWVNTGELFF. The DNA for the CDR3 is TGTGCCAGCAGTTACTGGGTAAACACCGGGGAGCTGTTTTTT. The entire variable domain, with the rest obtained from reference TRBV28 and TRBJ2-2, is as follows: DVKVTQSSRYLVKRTGEKVFLECVQDMDHENMFWYRQDPGLGLRLIYFSYDVKMKEKGDIPEGYSVSREKKERFSLILESASTNQTSMYLCASSYWVNTGELFFGEGSRLTVL.

The chain recombines TRBV28 with TRBJ1-2; perhaps TRBD1 as D (6 bases). The CDR3 extends over 15 amino acids. With 3 bases removed from V and 4 bases from J, the gap between germline ends came to 15 bases. Germline V lookup: CDR1 MDHEN, CDR2 SYDVKM. CDR3 residues: CASSLGAGGGYGYTF. The CDR3 bases are TGTGCCAGCAGTTTGGGGGCCGGCGGGGGCTATGGCTACACCTTC.

The chain uses TRBV29-1 and TRBJ1-1; D might be TRBD1 (6 bases). This CDR3 contains 16 residues. V dropped 7 bases and J dropped 5 bases, with 26 bases sitting between them. Germline CDR1 is SQVTM and CDR2 is ANQGSEA. The CDR3 DNA follows: TGCAGCGCACAAGGCAGTGGGGGCGCGATGAGAACTGAAGCTTTCTTT. Amino acids: CSAQGSGGAMRTEAFF.

This rearrangement joins TRBV18 to TRBJ2-7, with 7 bases matching TRBD2. CDR1 and CDR2 from the germline V gene are KGHSH and LQKENI. Trimming took 2 bases from V and 3 from J; bases not matched to a gene: 13. The CDR3 runs 17 residues. The CDR3 sequence is CASSPSIQGEGHYEQYF. The CDR3 DNA sequence: TGTGCCAGCTCACCATCTATCCAAGGGGAGGGGCACTACGAGCAGTACTTC.

DNA for the CDR3: TGTGCCAGCAGCTTACCCACGACAGGGGCCGGGGGCTACACCTTC. Its translation: CASSLPTTGAGGYTF. This chain links TRBV7-9 with TRBJ1-2; TRBD1 matches 8 bases. CDR1 is SEHNR and CDR2 is FQNEAQ in the germline V gene (reference sequence). Unmatched junction bases numbered 10, after V lost 2 bases and J lost 8 bases. There are 15 residues in the CDR3. Based on the CDR3 plus reference TRBV7-9 and TRBJ1-2, the full variable domain is DTGVSQNPRHKITKRGQNVTFRCDPISEHNRLYWYRQTLGQGPEFLTYFQNEAQLEKSRLLSDRFSAERPKGSFSTLEIQRTEQGDSAMYLCASSLPTTGAGGYTFGSGTRLTVV.

In DNA form, the CDR3 reads TGTGCCAGCAGGGCGGACAGCACAAATCAGCCCCAGCATTTT. Translated: CASRADSTNQPQHF. The chain employs TRBV6-5 and TRBJ1-5; weak D call: TRBD1 (6 bases). Germline loops: CDR1 MNHEY, CDR2 SVGAGI. Trimming shortened V by 6 bases and J by 4 bases, and 13 bases separated the two germline ends. This CDR3 comprises 14 residues.

Here the CDR3 DNA reads TGTGCCAGCAGCGCGACTAGCGGGAATACAGTGGGTACGCAGTATTTT. Protein product: CASSATSGNTVGTQYF. The chain couples TRBV9 to TRBJ2-3; 11 bases line up with TRBD2. The germline gives CDR1 SGDLS, CDR2 YYNGEE. Trimming took 3 bases from V and 8 from J; bases not matched to a gene: 11. This CDR3 has 16 amino acids. The full variable domain, its missing parts supplied by reference TRBV9 and TRBJ2-3, is DSGVTQTPKHLITATGQRVTLRCSPRSGDLSVYWYQQSLDQGLQFLIQYYNGEERAKGNILERFSAQQFPDLHSELNLSSLELGDSALYFCASSATSGNTVGTQYFGPGTRLTVL.

The rearrangement links TRBV28 to TRBJ2-7, with TRBD1 identical over 8 bases. With V trimmed by 6 bases and J by 2 bases, 6 bases remained unmatched. This CDR3 has 14 amino acids. CDR1 and CDR2 from the germline V gene are MDHEN and SYDVKM. The CDR3 loop reads CASRPTGGPYEQYF. Here the CDR3 DNA reads TGTGCCAGCAGGCCAACAGGGGGGCCCTACGAGCAGTACTTC.

The chain is built from TRBV28 and TRBJ1-5, with 7 bases matching TRBD1. CDR3 size: 17 residues. V lost 6 bases, J lost 6 bases, and 17 bases stayed unmatched. CDR1 and CDR2 from the germline V gene are MDHEN and SYDVKM. CDR3 amino acids: CASSRQGINFVGQPQHF. CDR3 coding DNA: TGTGCCAGCAGCCGACAGGGAATAAATTTTGTTGGTCAGCCCCAGCATTTT.

There are a few counts of this clone. V and J are TRBV28 and TRBJ1-2; D remains unclear. The CDR3 length is 12 residues. Germline V gene data show CDR1 as MDHEN and CDR2 as SYDVKM. With 5 bases removed from V and 8 bases from J, the gap between germline ends came to 12 bases. The CDR3 region has the DNA TGTGCCAGCAGTCTCAGGATTCGGGGCTACACCTTC. Encoded protein: CASSLRIRGYTF.

The V gene is TRBV7-2, the J gene TRBJ2-7; no definite D call. CDR1 and CDR2 (germline): SGHTA, FQGNSA. V was shortened by 1 base and J by 1 base, with 2 bases between the two germline ends. CDR3 length equals 12 residues. CDR3 DNA: TGTGCCAGCAGCTTAGTATCCTACGAGCAGTACTTC. This sequence encodes CASSLVSYEQYF.

The rearrangement joins TRBV7-9 to TRBJ1-4, with D uncertain. From germline, CDR1 is SEHNR and CDR2 FQNEAQ (reference sequence). The CDR3 has 15 amino acids. Trimming shortened V by 5 bases and J by 8 bases, and 18 bases separated the two germline ends. The CDR3 coding sequence is TGTGCCAGCAGCGCTATCGGAAGGGTACAGGAAAAACTGTTTTTT. As protein: CASSAIGRVQEKLFF.

This clone was recorded only once. The CDR3 here is CASWGLAGQETQYF. CDR3 sequence (DNA): TGCGCCAGCTGGGGACTAGCGGGACAGGAGACCCAGTACTTC. V and J are TRBV5-1 and TRBJ2-5; 13 nucleotides align to TRBD2. CDR3 length: 14 residues. Germline V gene sequence: CDR1 SGHRS, CDR2 YFSETQ. V was pared by 7 bases and J by 5 bases, with 5 bases of the junction left unmatched.

The chain links TRBV6-5 to TRBJ2-5; tentative D call: TRBD2 (6 bases). The end of the DNA fits TRBJ2-7 better, so the J call may be wrong. Germline CDR1 and CDR2: MNHEY and SVGAGI. The CDR3 contains 13 residues. CDR3 nucleotide sequence: TGTGCCAGCAGTGGTGGGAGGATCCACGAGCAGTACTTC. Amino acid sequence: CASSGGRIHEQYF.

The chain combines TRBV7-6 with TRBJ2-5; D gene unclear. Germline CDR1 is SGHVS and CDR2 is FNYEAQ. The CDR3 sequence is 13 residues long. Trimming took 2 bases from V and 0 from J, leaving 4 bases between them. The DNA of the CDR3 is TGTGCCAGCAGCTTAATGTACCAAGAGACCCAGTACTTC. Translation gives CASSLMYQETQYF.

V and J are TRBV6-1 and TRBJ1-2, with TRBD1 matching over 7 bases. The CDR3 totals 13 residues. V was clipped by 7 bases and J by 2 bases; unmatched bases: 4. Germline CDR1 and CDR2: MNHNS and SASEGT. The CDR3 protein is CASTVTGNYGYTF. In DNA form, the CDR3 reads TGTGCCAGCACGGTGACAGGGAACTATGGCTACACCTTC.

Comments on this clone: The same CDR3 is also encoded by other DNA sequences in this sample. CDR3 in amino acids: CASSLLQGSYEQYF. Written as DNA, the CDR3 is TGTGCCAGCAGTTTATTACAGGGCTCCTACGAGCAGTACTTC. The chain joins TRBV28 to TRBJ2-7, with D tentatively TRBD1 (6 bases). Trimming stripped 1 base from V and 0 bases from J, with 7 bases between. CDR3 length: 14 residues. Per the germline V gene, CDR1 is MDHEN and CDR2 is SYDVKM.

The chain has TRBV4-1 and TRBJ1-2, with D unresolved. Trimming removed 1 base from V and 7 bases from J, with 16 bases in between. This CDR3 comprises 15 residues. Germline CDR1 is MGHRA and CDR2 is YSYEKL. As DNA, the CDR3 is TGCGCCAGCAGCCAAGCTCCCGCGTTGGACCTTGGCTACACCTTC. Translating gives CASSQAPALDLGYTF.

This clone was counted once. The chain couples TRBV21-1 to TRBJ2-5; the D call of TRBD2 is as the table states it, not checked on the DNA. TRBV21-1 is designated a pseudogene. The length of the CDR3 is 17 residues. As DNA, the CDR3 is TGTGCCAGCAGCAAAGGTTTACAGCGGGAGGGCCGGGAGACCCAGTACTTC. It codes for CASSKGLQREGRETQYF.

The chain recombines TRBV6-6 with TRBJ2-5, with 8 bases fitting TRBD1. Gene TRBJ2-7 matches the end of the DNA better, so the J call may be wrong. Germline lookup yields CDR1 MNHNY and CDR2 SVGAGI (reference sequence). The CDR3 spans 14 residues. The CDR3 reads CASTVQGGIGEQYF. As DNA, the CDR3 is TGTGCCAGCACCGTACAGGGGGGAATTGGCGAGCAGTACTTC.

The V gene is TRBV11-1, the J gene TRBJ1-1, with D unclear. V was clipped by 0 bases and J by 1 base, with 6 bases between them. CDR1 is SGHAT, CDR2 FQDESV, per germline (reference sequence). CDR3 length equals 14 residues. The CDR3 sequence: CASSLALANTEAFF. CDR3 coding DNA: TGTGCCAGCAGCTTAGCTCTCGCGAACACTGAAGCTTTCTTT.

The chain has TRBV27 and TRBJ2-1, with 12 bases aligning to TRBD2. Germline V gene sequence: CDR1 MNHEY, CDR2 SMNVEV (reference sequence). There are 17 residues in the CDR3. With 1 base clipped from V and 6 bases from J, the junction kept 7 bases outside the gene matches. The CDR3 sequence is CASSLCLAGGQCNEQFF. The CDR3 nucleotides are TGTGCCAGCAGTTTATGTCTAGCGGGAGGGCAATGCAATGAGCAGTTCTTC.

J is TRBJ2-2 and V is TRBV18, with 7 bases aligning to TRBD1. This CDR3 region has 15 residues. Trimming at V came to 4 bases and at J to 3 bases, leaving 5 bases not matched to a gene. CDR1 KGHSH and CDR2 LQKENI come from the germline V gene. This CDR3 reads CASSLTGSDTGELFF. CDR3 in DNA: TGTGCCAGCTCACTGACAGGGAGTGACACCGGGGAGCTGTTTTTT.

The chain carries TRBV4-1 and TRBJ2-7; 8 bases agree with TRBD2. From germline, CDR1 is MGHRA and CDR2 YSYEKL. V lost 4 bases and J lost 5; bases outside the gene matches: 10. The CDR3 runs 15 residues. CDR3 residues: CASSRQAGVGDEQYF. The CDR3 nucleotides read TGCGCCAGCAGCCGACAAGCGGGAGTCGGCGACGAGCAGTACTTC.

This CDR3 is CASSLIPTGYGYTF. For the CDR3, the DNA is TGCGCCAGCAGCTTGATCCCGACCGGCTATGGCTACACCTTC. The V gene is TRBV5-1, the J gene TRBJ1-2; D not resolved. Germline assignment: CDR1 SGHRS and CDR2 YFSETQ. Trimming pared 1 base from V and 4 bases from J, leaving 11 bases between. The CDR3 runs to 14 residues.

This clone appeared a single time. The chain is built from TRBV15 and TRBJ2-4; tentatively, D is TRBD2 (6 bases). V was pared by 1 base and J by 4 bases, with 17 bases between. CDR1 is LNHNV, CDR2 YYDKDF, per germline (reference sequence). This CDR3 spans 17 amino acids. CDR3 in DNA: TGTGCCACCAGCAGAGTCGGAGGGGCCCGGGGTAAAAACATTCAGTACTTC. Residues: CATSRVGGARGKNIQYF.